Sequencing of this TCR beta chain was carried out in a study of vaccination effects on CD4 cells after COVID-19. V lost 0 bases to trimming and J lost 4 bases, with 16 bases between them. The germline V gene has CDR1 SGDLS and CDR2 YYNGEE. The CDR3 contains 16 residues. Clones were sequenced by immunoSEQ multiplex PCR, and TCRdb holds only the in-frame ones, with some missing. In the table there are tens of thousands of clones, roughly 74% of which are singletons. Following 10 days of culture, CD4+ T cells were isolated. Replacing half the medium with IL-2 medium was done on days 3 and 7. Concerning this clone: Its antigen is currently unknown.

The receptor was isolated from a human donor who received a COVID-19 vaccine. The rearrangement links TRBV9 to TRBJ1-1, with D possibly being TRBD1 (5 bases). This specimen was CD4+ T cells from PBMCs cultured without peptide, taken before COVID-19 vaccination. The CDR3 is CASSVADSGARTEAFF. CDR3 DNA sequence: TGTGCCAGCAGCGTAGCCGATTCTGGGGCCCGCACTGAAGCTTTCTTT.